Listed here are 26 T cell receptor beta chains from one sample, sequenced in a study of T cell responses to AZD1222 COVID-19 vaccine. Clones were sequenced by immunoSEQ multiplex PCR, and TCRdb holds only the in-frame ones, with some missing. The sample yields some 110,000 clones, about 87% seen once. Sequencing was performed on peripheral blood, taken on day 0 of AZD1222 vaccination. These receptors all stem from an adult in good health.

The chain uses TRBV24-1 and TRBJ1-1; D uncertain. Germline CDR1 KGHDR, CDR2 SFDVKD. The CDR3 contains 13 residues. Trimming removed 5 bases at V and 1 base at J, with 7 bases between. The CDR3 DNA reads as TGTGCCACCAGTGGGGAGGGGAACACTGAAGCTTTCTTT. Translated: CATSGEGNTEAFF.

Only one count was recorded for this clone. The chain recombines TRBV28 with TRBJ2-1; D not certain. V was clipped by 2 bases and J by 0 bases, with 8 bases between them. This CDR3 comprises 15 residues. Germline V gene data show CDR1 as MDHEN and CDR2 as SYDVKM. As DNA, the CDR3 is TGTGCCAGCAGTTTACGTTCGGGCTCCTACAATGAGCAGTTCTTC. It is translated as CASSLRSGSYNEQFF.

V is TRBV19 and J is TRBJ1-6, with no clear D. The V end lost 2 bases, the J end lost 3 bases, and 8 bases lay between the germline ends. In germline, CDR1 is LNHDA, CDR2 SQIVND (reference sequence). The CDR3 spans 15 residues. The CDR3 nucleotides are TGTGCCAGTAGTATAAAGGGAATCTATAATTCACCCCTCCACTTT. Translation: CASSIKGIYNSPLHF.

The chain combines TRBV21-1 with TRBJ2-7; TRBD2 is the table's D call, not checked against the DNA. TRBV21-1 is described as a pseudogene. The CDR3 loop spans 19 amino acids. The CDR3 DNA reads TGTGCCAGCAGCAAAAAAGAGACTAGCGGGAGGGATGGGGTCTACGAGCAGTACTTC. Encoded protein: CASSKKETSGRDGVYEQYF.

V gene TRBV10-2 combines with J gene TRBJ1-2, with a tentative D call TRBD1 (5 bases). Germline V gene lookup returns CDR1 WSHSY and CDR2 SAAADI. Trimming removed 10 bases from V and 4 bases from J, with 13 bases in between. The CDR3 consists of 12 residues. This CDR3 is CATDRGGYGYTF. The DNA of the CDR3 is TGCGCCACTGACCGGGGCGGCTATGGCTACACCTTC.

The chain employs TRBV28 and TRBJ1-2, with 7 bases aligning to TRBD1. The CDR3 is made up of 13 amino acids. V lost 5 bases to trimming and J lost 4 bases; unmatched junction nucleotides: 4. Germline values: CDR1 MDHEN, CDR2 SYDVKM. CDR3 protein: CASSVTGPYGYTF. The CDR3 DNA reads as TGTGCCAGCAGTGTGACAGGGCCCTATGGCTACACCTTC.

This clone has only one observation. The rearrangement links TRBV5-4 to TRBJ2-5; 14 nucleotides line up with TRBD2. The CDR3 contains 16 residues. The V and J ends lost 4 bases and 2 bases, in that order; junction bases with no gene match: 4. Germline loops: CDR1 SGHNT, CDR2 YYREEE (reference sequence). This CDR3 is CASSQGLAGGQETQYF. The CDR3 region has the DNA TGTGCCAGCAGCCAAGGACTAGCGGGGGGACAAGAGACCCAGTACTTC.

CDR3 in DNA: TGTGCCACCAGTTGGGACAGTACCCCGAATACGCAGTATTTT. It is translated as CATSWDSTPNTQYF. The gene calls are TRBV24-1 and TRBJ2-3; 7 bases are a match to TRBD1. The CDR3 sequence is 14 residues long. CDR1 is KGHDR, CDR2 SFDVKD, per germline. Unmatched junction bases numbered 9, after V lost 6 bases and J lost 7 bases.

In DNA, the CDR3 is TGTGCCAGCACGACCGACAGAAAGAACACTGAAGCTTTCTTT. Protein sequence: CASTTDRKNTEAFF. The V and J genes are TRBV6-6 and TRBJ1-1; D possibly corresponds to TRBD1 (5 bases). The ends were cut back, 7 bases at V and 1 base at J, with 13 bases in the middle. The length of the CDR3 is 14 residues. CDR1 is MNHNY, CDR2 SVGAGI, per germline (reference sequence).

CDR3 protein: CASYYVSGRTNEKLFF. The DNA for the CDR3 is TGTGCCAGCTATTATGTATCGGGCAGAACTAATGAAAAACTGTTTTTT. This chain uses TRBV2 with TRBJ1-4; D not certain. CDR3 length: 16 amino acids. Looked up from germline, CDR1 is SNHLY and CDR2 is FYNNEI. Trimming pared 8 bases from V and 1 base from J, leaving 17 bases between.

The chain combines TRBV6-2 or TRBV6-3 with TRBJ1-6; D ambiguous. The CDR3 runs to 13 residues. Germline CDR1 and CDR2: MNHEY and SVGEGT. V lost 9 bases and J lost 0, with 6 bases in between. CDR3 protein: CASSRSYNSPLHF. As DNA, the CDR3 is TGTGCCAGTAGCCGCTCCTATAATTCACCCCTCCACTTT.

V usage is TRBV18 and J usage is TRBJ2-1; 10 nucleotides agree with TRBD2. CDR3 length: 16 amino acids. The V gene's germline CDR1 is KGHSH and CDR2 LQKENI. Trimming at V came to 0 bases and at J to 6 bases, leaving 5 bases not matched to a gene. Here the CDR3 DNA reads TGTGCCAGCTCACCACCGGGGACTAGCGTGGGCAATGAGCAGTTCTTC. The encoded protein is CASSPPGTSVGNEQFF. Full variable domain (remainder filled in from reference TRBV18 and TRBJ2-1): NAGVMQNPRHLVRRRGQEARLRCSPMKGHSHVYWYRQLPEEGLKFMVYLQKENIIDESGMPKERFSAEFPKEGPSILRIQQVVRGDSAAYFCASSPPGTSVGNEQFFGPGTRLTVL.

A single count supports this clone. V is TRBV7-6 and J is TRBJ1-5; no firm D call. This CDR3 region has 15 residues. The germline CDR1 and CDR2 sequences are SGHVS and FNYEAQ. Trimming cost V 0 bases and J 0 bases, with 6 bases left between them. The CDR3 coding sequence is TGTGCCAGCAGCTTAGCGGGGTCTAGCAATCAGCCCCAGCATTTT. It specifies CASSLAGSSNQPQHF. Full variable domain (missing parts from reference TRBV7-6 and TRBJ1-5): GAGVSQSPRYKVTKRGQDVALRCDPISGHVSLYWYRQALGQGPEFLTYFNYEAQQDKSGLPNDRFSAERPEGSISTLTIQRTEQRDSAMYRCASSLAGSSNQPQHFGDGTRLSIL.

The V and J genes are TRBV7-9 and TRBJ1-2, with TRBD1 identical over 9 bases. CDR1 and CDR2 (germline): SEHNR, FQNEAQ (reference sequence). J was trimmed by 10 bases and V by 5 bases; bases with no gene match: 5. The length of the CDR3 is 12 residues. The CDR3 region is CASSLDRGDYTF. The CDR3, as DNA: TGTGCCAGCAGCCTGGACAGGGGAGACTACACCTTC.

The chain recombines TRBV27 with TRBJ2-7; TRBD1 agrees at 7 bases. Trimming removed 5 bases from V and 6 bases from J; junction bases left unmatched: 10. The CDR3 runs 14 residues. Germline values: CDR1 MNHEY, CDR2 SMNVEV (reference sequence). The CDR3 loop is CASSPRRQGTEQYF. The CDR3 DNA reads TGTGCCAGCAGTCCCAGACGACAGGGAACCGAGCAGTACTTC.

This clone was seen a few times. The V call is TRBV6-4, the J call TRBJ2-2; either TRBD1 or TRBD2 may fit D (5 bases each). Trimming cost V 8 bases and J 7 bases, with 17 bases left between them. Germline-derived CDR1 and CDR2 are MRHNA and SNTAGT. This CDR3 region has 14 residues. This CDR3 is CASAPGPSSGELFF. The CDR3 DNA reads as TGTGCCAGCGCCCCGGGACCCTCCAGCGGGGAGCTGTTTTTT.

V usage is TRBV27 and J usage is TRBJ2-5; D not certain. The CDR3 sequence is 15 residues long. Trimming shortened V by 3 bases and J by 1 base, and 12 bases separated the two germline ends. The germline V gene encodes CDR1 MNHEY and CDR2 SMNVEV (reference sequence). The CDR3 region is CASSLQPVTQETQYF. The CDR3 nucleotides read TGTGCCAGCAGTTTGCAGCCAGTTACCCAAGAGACCCAGTACTTC.

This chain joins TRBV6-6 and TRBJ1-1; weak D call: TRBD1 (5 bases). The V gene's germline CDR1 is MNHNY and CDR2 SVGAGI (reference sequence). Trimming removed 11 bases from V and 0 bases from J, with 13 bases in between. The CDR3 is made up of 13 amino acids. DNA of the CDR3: TGTGCCTCAGGGCCAGGGCTGAACACTGAAGCTTTCTTT. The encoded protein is CASGPGLNTEAFF.

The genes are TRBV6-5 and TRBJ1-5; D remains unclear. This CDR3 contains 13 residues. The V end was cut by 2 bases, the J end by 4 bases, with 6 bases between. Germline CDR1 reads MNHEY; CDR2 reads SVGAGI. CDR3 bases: TGTGCCAGCAGTTACAACGTAAATCAGCCCCAGCATTTT. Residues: CASSYNVNQPQHF.

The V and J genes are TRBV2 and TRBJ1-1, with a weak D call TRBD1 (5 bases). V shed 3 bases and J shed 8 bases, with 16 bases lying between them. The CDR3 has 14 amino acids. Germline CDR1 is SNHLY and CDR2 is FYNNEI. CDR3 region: CASSDRGARGEAFF. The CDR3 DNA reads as TGTGCCAGCAGTGACCGGGGCGCGAGGGGAGAAGCTTTCTTT.

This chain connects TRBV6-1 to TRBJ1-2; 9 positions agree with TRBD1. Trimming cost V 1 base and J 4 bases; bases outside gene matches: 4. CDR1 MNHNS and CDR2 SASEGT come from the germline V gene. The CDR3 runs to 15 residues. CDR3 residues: CASSEDGTGLYGYTF. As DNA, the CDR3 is TGTGCCAGCAGTGAAGACGGGACAGGGCTCTATGGCTACACCTTC.

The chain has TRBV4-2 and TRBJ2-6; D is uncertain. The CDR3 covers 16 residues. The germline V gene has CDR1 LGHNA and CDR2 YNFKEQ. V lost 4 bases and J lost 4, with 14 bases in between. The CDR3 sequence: CASSPLIGLGANVLTF. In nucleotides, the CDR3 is TGTGCCAGCAGCCCCCTAATAGGGCTAGGGGCCAACGTCCTGACTTTC.

Here the CDR3 reads CSVEYESGQSAYEQYF. The CDR3 coding sequence is TGCAGCGTTGAATACGAATCGGGCCAATCGGCCTACGAGCAGTACTTC. The chain has TRBV29-1 and TRBJ2-7; D is unclear. Looked up from germline, CDR1 is SQVTM and CDR2 is ANQGSEA. The CDR3 is 16 amino acids. Deletions cut 2 bases from V and 2 bases from J, with 19 bases between.

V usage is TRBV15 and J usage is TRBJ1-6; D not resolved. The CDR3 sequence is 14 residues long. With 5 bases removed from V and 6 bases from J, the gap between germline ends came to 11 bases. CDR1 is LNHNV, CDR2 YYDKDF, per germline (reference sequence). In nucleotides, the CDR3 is TGTGCCACCAGCGGTCAGAACCCTAATTCACCCCTCCACTTT. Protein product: CATSGQNPNSPLHF.

The CDR3 nucleotides read TGCGCCAGCAGCCCCGCAATGGGGGCCAATCAGCCCCAGCATTTT. This sequence encodes CASSPAMGANQPQHF. The chain links TRBV4-1 to TRBJ1-5, with D possibly matching TRBD1 (6 bases). The V and J ends lost 4 bases and 3 bases respectively, with 13 bases between them. Germline V gives CDR1 MGHRA, CDR2 YSYEKL. The length of the CDR3 is 15 residues.

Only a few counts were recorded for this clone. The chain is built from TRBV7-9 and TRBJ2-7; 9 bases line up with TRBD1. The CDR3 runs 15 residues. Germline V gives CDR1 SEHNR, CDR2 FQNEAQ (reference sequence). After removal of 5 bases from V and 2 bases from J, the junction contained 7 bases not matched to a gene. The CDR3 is CASSPPGQGAYEQYF. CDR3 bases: TGTGCCAGCAGCCCACCGGGACAGGGAGCCTACGAGCAGTACTTC.